This T cell receptor beta chain came from a study of resident and recirculating memory T cells in vitiligo. Study-wide results and limits: Sequences differed between biopsy sites and patients, suggesting private specificity.

No change in lesions over the prior 6 months defined stable disease. No patient showed confetti depigmentation, a clinical sign of active disease. Germline assignment: CDR1 SGDLS and CDR2 YYNGEE. The CDR3 length is 14 residues. V lost 4 bases, J lost 2 bases, and 6 bases stayed unmatched. Regarding this clone: What it recognizes is unknown.

The assay was immunoSEQ multiplex PCR, and TCRdb's table has in-frame clones only and misses some. The sample yields around 43,000 clones, 80% to 95% seen once. The sample consisted of blood. J is TRBJ2-7 and V is TRBV9, with 7 bases aligning to TRBD1. This receptor was identified in a male donor with vitiligo. The CDR3 region is CASSPTGFPYEQYF. DNA for the CDR3: TGTGCCAGCAGCCCGACAGGGTTTCCCTACGAGCAGTACTTC.